The present entry profiles one T cell receptor (beta chain) with its context. Its antigen is as yet unknown. This entry comes from a study of long-term antiretroviral therapy in people with HIV. Study information: Specimens dating back about a decade before the 2015 immediate-ART recommendation are the oldest included.

Survey-level resolution applied to immunoSEQ assay v3.0. What sequencing targeted per sample was 40,000-50,000 T-cell genomes. Clones were read by immunoSEQ multiplex PCR, and TCRdb kept only the in-frame ones, dropping some. The sample yields fewer than 35,000 clones, 70% to 90% seen once. Study-wide findings and caveats: HIV repertoire CDR3 lengths ranged less widely than those of controls. Collection of the blood, which took place between about 2003 and 2017, possibly occurred under older ART regimens.

Trimming at V came to 5 bases and at J to 0 bases, leaving 3 bases not matched to a gene. Germline V gene data show CDR1 as ENHRY and CDR2 as SYGVKD. The CDR3 has 14 amino acids. The TCR was taken from a man aged 18 to 29 with HIV. J is TRBJ2-7 and V is TRBV10-3, with TRBD1 matching over 8 bases. The sample consisted of unsorted PBMCs, taken about 3.4 years after starting antiretroviral therapy. Here the CDR3 reads CAISPDRGSYEQYF. The CDR3 nucleotides read TGTGCCATCAGTCCTGACAGGGGCTCCTACGAGCAGTACTTC.